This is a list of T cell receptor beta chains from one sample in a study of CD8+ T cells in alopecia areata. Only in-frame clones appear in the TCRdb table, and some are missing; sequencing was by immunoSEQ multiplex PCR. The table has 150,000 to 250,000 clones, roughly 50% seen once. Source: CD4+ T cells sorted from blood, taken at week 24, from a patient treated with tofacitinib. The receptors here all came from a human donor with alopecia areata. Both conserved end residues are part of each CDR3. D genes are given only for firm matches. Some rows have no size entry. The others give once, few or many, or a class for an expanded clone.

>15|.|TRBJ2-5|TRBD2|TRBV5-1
CASSLGLAGGETQYF
TGCGCCAGCAGCTTGGGACTAGCGGGGGGAGAGACCCAGTACTTC
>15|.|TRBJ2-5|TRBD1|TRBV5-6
CASSPRTGPQETQYF
TGTGCCAGCAGCCCGCGGACAGGGCCACAAGAGACCCAGTACTTC
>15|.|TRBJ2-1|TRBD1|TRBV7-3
CASSLRDREFNEQFF
TGTGCCAGCAGCTTACGGGACAGGGAGTTCAATGAGCAGTTCTTC
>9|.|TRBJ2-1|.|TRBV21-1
CASTQEQFF
TGTGCCAGCACTCAAGAGCAGTTCTTC
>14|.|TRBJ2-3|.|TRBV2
CASSELQDKDTQYF
TGTGCCAGCAGTGAACTACAAGATAAAGATACGCAGTATTTT
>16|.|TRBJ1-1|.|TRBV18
CASSPLRQTMNTEAFF
TGTGCCAGCTCACCGCTCCGGCAGACCATGAACACTGAAGCTTTCTTT
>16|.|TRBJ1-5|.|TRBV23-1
CASRPEVGSWGALQHF
TGCGCCAGCAGGCCTGAGGTGGGATCATGGGGGGCCTTGCAGCATTTT
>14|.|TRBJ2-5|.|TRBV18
CASSTEGTQETQYF
TGTGCCAGCTCAACCGAGGGCACACAGGAGACCCAGTACTTC
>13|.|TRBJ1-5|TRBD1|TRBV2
CASDRGLYQPQHF
TGTGCAAGTGACAGGGGGCTCTATCAGCCCCAGCATTTT
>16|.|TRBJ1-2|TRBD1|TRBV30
CAWRNYFRDRGHGYTF
TGTGCCTGGAGAAACTACTTCCGGGACAGGGGTCATGGCTACACCTTC
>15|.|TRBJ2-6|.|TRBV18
CASSPEGNGANVLTF
TGTGCCAGCTCACCGGAGGGGAACGGGGCCAACGTCCTGACTTTC
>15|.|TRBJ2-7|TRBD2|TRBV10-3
CAISETSGKGREQYF
TGTGCCATCAGTGAGACTAGCGGGAAAGGTCGCGAGCAGTACTTC
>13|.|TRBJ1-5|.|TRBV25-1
CASRGGDNQPQHF
TGTGCCAGCAGGGGGGGCGACAATCAGCCCCAGCATTTT
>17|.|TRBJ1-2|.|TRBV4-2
CASSQDPAQGRNYGYTF
TGTGCCAGCAGCCAAGATCCCGCGCAGGGGCGAAACTATGGCTACACCTTC
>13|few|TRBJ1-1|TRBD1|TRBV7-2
CASSFGSGGTAFF
TGTGCCAGCAGCTTTGGATCAGGGGGTACAGCTTTCTTT
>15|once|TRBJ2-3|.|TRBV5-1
CASSLELGGVDTQYF
TGCGCCAGCAGCTTGGAGTTGGGAGGAGTAGATACGCAGTATTTT
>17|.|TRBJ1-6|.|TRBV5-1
CASLMGPLRDFNSPLHF
TGCGCCAGCCTAATGGGGCCACTCCGGGACTTTAATTCACCCCTCCACTTT
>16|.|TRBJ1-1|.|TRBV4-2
CASSQVRETGLTEAFF
TGTGCCAGCAGCCAAGTTAGGGAAACTGGGCTCACTGAAGCTTTCTTT
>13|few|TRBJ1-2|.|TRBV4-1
CASSPLVGLGYTF
TGCGCCAGCAGCCCACTCGTAGGTTTGGGCTACACCTTC
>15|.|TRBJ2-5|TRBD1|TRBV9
CASSQGGAPQETQYF
TGTGCCAGCAGCCAAGGGGGCGCCCCCCAAGAGACCCAGTACTTC
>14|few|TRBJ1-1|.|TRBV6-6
CASSRLGMDTEAFF
TGTGCCAGCAGTCGGCTGGGGATGGACACTGAAGCTTTCTTT
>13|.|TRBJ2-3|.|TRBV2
CASSETTRDTQYF
TGTGCCAGCAGTGAGACCACTCGGGATACGCAGTATTTT